This T cell receptor (beta chain) was documented in a study of cytomegalovirus exposure and HLA in healthy donors. General study points: Later analysis reportedly placed an Asian-associated ancestry cluster below the roughly 680-donor mean in N-insertions. Reports indicate that TCR beta sequences accurately predicted the HLA-A and HLA-B alleles of most subjects. Later on, analysis showed that most CMV-associated TCR beta chains appeared to be HLA-restricted.

The ends were cut back, 3 bases at V and 0 bases at J, with 17 bases in the middle. There are 17 residues in the CDR3. Per germline, CDR1 LNHDA and CDR2 SQIVND (reference sequence). The PCR made use of 60 Vbeta and 13 Jbeta primers. Some clones are missing from TCRdb's copy, which holds only in-frame ones; the method was immunoSEQ multiplex PCR. This sample yields some 140,000 clones, of which about 80% are seen a single time; approximately 1.3% belongs to the top ten. As regards this clone: Its antigen is not known.

Sample: PBMCs. This chain joins TRBV19 and TRBJ1-1, with a tentative D call TRBD1 (6 bases). The clonotype originates from a male donor in good health and CMV-seropositive. In nucleotides, the CDR3 is TGTGCCAGTAGTATCGGGGGGCTCCATTCCGTGAACACTGAAGCTTTCTTT. Translating gives CASSIGGLHSVNTEAFF.